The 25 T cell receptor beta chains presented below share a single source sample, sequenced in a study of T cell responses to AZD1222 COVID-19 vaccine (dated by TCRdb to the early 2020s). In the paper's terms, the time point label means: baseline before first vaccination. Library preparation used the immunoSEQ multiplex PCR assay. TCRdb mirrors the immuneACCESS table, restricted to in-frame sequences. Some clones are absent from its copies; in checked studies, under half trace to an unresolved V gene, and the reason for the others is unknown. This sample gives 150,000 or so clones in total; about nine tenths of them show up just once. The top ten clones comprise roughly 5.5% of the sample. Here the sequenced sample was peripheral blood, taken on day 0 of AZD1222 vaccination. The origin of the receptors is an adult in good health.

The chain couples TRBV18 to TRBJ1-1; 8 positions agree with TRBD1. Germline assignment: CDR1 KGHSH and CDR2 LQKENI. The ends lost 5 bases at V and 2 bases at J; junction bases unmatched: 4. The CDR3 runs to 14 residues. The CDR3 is CASSNSGGNTEAFF. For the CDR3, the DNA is TGTGCCAGCTCAAACTCAGGGGGCAACACTGAAGCTTTCTTT.

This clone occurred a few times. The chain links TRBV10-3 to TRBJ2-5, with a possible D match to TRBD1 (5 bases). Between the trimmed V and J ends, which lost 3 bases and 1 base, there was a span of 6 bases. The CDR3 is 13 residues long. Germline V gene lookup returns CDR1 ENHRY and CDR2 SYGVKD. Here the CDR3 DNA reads TGTGCCATCAGTGACAGGGCCCAAGAGACCCAGTACTTC. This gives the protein CAISDRAQETQYF.

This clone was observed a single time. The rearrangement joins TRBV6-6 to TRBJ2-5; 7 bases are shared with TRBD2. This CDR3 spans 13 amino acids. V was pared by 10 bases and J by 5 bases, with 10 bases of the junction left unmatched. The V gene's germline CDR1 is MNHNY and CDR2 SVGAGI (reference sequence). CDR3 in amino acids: CAISAGEVETQYF. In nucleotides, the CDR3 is TGTGCCATTTCGGCGGGAGAGGTTGAGACCCAGTACTTC.

The CDR3 nucleotides read TGTGCCAGCAGCCAAGAACTCCGTAGCACAGATACGCAGTATTTT. As protein: CASSQELRSTDTQYF. This chain uses TRBV3-1 (or the pseudogene TRBV3-2) with TRBJ2-3; D call uncertain. V was cut by 0 bases and J by 0 bases, with 7 bases left in between. There are 15 residues in the CDR3. Germline V gives CDR1 LGHDT, CDR2 YNNKEL (reference sequence).

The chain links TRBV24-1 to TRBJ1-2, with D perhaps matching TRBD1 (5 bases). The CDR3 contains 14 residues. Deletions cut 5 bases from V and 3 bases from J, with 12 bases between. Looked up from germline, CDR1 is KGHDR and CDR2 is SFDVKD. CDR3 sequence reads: CATSGKGLDYGYTF. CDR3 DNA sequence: TGTGCCACCAGTGGAAAGGGGTTGGACTATGGCTACACCTTC.

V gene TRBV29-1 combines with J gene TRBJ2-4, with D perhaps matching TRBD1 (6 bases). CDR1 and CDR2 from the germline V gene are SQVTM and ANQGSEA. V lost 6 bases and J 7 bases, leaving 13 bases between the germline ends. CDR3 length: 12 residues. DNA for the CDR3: TGCAGCGTCTACAGGGTTGGTAACATTCAGTACTTC. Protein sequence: CSVYRVGNIQYF.

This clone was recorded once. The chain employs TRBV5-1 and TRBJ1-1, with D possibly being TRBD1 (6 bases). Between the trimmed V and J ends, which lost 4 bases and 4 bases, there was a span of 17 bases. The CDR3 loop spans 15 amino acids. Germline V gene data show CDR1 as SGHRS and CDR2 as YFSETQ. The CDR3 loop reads CASSPSGGGGTEAFF. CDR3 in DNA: TGCGCCAGCAGCCCGTCGGGGGGCGGGGGCACTGAAGCTTTCTTT.

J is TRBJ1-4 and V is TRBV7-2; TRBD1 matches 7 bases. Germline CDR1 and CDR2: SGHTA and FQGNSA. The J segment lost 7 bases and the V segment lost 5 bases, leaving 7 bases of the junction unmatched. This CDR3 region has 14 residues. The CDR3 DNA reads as TGTGCCAGCAGCAGGGGGCAGGGCGGTGAAAAACTGTTTTTT. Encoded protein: CASSRGQGGEKLFF.

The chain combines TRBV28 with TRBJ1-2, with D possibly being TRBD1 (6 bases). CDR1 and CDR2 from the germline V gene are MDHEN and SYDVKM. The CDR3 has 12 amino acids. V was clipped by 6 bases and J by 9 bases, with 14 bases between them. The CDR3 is CASREGGDRYTF. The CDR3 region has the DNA TGTGCCAGCAGGGAAGGGGGAGATCGCTACACCTTC.

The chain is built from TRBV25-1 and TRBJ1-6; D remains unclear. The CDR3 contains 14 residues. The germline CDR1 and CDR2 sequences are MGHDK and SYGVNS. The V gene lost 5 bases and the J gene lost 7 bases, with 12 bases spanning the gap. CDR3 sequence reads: CASSLHLPNSPLHF. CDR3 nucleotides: TGTGCCAGCAGTTTACATCTGCCGAATTCACCCCTCCACTTT. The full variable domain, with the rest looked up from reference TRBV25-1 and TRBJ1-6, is EADIYQTPRYLVIGTGKKITLECSQTMGHDKMYWYQQDPGMELHLIHYSYGVNSTEKGDLSSESTVSRIRTEHFPLTLESARPSHTSQYLCASSLHLPNSPLHFGNGTRLTVT.

The CDR3 loop is CASLKNRANEKLFF. The CDR3 DNA sequence: TGTGCCAGCTTAAAAAACAGGGCTAATGAAAAACTGTTTTTT. This sequence joins TRBV28 and TRBJ1-4; D is possibly TRBD1 (6 bases). CDR1 and CDR2 from the germline V gene are MDHEN and SYDVKM. Between the trimmed V and J ends, which lost 8 bases and 3 bases, there was a span of 13 bases. This CDR3 spans 14 amino acids.

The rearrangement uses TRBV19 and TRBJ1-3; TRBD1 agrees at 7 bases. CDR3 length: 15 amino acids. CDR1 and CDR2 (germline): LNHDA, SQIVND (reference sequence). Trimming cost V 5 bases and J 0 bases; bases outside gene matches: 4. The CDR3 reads CASSQQGSSGNTIYF. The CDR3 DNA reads TGTGCCAGTAGTCAACAGGGGAGCTCTGGAAACACCATATATTTT.

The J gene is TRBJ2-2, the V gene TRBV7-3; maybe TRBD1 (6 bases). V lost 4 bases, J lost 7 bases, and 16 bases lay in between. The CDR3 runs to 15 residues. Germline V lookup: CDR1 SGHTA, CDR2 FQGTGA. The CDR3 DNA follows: TGTGCCAGCAGCTCAGGGGTGGAGTTTGGCGGGGAGCTGTTTTTT. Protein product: CASSSGVEFGGELFF.

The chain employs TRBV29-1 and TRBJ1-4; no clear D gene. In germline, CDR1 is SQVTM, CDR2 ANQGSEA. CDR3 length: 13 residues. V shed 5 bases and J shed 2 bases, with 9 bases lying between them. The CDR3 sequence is CSVSRGTNEKLFF. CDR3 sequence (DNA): TGCAGCGTTAGTCGAGGGACTAATGAAAAACTGTTTTTT.

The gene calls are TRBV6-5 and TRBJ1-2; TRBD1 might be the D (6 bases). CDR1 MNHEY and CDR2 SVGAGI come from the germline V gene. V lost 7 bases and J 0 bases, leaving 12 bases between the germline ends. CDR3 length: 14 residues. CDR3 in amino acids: CASTQDRPNYGYTF. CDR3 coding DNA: TGTGCCAGCACCCAAGACAGGCCTAACTATGGCTACACCTTC.

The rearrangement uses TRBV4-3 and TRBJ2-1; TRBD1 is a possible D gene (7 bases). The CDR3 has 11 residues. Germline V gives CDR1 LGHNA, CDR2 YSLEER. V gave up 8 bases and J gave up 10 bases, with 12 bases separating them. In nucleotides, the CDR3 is TGCGCCAGCCAGGGGGGTTCAGAGCAGTTCTTC. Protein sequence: CASQGGSEQFF.

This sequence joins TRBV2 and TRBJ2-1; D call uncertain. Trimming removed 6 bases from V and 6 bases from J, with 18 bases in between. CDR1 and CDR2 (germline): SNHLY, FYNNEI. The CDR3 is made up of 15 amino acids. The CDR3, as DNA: TGTGCCAGCAGCCGAACGTCCAGACGGGTCAATGAGCAGTTCTTC. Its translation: CASSRTSRRVNEQFF.

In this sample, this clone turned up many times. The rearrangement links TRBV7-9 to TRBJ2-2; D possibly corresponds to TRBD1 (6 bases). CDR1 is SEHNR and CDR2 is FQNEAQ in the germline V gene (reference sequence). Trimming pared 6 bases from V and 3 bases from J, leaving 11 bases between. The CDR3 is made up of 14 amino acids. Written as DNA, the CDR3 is TGTGCCAGCAGTACATACAGGGACACCGGGGAGCTGTTTTTT. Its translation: CASSTYRDTGELFF.

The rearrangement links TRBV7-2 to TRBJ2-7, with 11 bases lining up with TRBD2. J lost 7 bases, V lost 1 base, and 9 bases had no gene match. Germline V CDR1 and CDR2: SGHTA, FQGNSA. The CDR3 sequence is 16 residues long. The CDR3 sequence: CASSLVLAGGLGEQYF. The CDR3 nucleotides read TGTGCCAGCAGCTTAGTGCTAGCGGGAGGTTTGGGGGAGCAGTACTTC.

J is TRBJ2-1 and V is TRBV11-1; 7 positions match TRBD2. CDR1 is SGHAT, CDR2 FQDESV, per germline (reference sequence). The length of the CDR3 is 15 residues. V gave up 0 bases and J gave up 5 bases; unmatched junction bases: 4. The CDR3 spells CASSLAGGPNNEQFF. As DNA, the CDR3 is TGTGCCAGCAGCTTAGCGGGAGGGCCCAACAATGAGCAGTTCTTC.

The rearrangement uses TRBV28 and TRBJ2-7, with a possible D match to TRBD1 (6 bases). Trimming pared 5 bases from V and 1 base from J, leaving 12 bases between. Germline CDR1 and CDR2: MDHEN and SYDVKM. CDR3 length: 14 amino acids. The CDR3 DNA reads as TGTGCCAGCAGTCAACAGGGACCTTCCTACGAGCAGTACTTC. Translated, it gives CASSQQGPSYEQYF.

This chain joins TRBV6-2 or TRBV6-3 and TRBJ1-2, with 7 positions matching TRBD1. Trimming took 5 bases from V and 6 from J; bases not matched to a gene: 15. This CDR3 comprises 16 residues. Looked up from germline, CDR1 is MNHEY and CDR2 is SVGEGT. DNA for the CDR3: TGTGCCAGCAGTCCAGGGGTCGGCAGGGGGTTCCATGGCTACACCTTC. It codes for CASSPGVGRGFHGYTF.

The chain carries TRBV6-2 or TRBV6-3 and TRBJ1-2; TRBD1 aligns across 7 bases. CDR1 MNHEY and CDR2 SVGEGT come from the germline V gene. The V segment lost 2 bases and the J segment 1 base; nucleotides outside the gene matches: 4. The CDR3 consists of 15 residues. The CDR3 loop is CASSYAGGGNYGYTF. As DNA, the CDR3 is TGTGCCAGCAGTTACGCAGGGGGAGGTAACTATGGCTACACCTTC.

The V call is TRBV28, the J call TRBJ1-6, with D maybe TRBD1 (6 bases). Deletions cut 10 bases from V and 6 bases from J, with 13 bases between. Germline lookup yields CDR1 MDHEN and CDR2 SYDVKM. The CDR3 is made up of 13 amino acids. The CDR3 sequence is CATLGQFNSPLHF. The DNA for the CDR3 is TGTGCCACCTTAGGACAGTTTAATTCACCCCTCCACTTT.

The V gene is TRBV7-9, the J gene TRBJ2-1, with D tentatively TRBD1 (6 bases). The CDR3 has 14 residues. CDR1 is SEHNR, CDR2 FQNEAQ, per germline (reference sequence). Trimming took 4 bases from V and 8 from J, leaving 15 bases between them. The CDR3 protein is CASSSSNRAHEQFF. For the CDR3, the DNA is TGTGCCAGCAGCTCCTCCAACAGGGCCCATGAGCAGTTCTTC.